This TCR beta chain was observed in a study of identical twins. TCRdb recomputed calls from the 5' RACE reads with MiXCR, one row per CDR3 protein. The sample contains 200,000 to 250,000 distinct CDR3 sequences, over 5% of which appear only once. This clonotype occurred many times. Its antigen remains unknown. Overall study results and limits: Out-of-frame alpha sequences shared by twins were enriched for low generation probability.

These data were also filed under a second study, of T cells expressing NK-cell markers. That paper notes: Sorted CD3+CD56+NKG2C+, CD3+CD56+NKG2C- and CD3+CD56-NKG2C+ T cells provided the TCR beta repertoires. A few of the donors also had these clonotypes leading their CD3+CD56-NKG2C+ fraction.

This sequence originates from a woman aged 18-29 years in good health. The sequenced sample was CD8+ T cells sorted from blood.

CDR3 region: CSARDPGGASEQFF. The DNA of the CDR3 is TGCAGTGCTAGAGATCCGGGGGGGGCATCGGAGCAGTTCTTC. The chain couples TRBV20-1 to TRBJ2-1; 8 nucleotides align to TRBD2. The V gene's germline CDR1 is DFQATT and CDR2 SNEGSKA (reference sequence). This CDR3 spans 14 amino acids. Germline trimming cut 0 bases from V and 10 bases from J; bases unmatched to any gene: 8.